The next 2 T cell receptor beta chains were all read from a single sample in a study of T cell responses to AZD1222 COVID-19 vaccine. Here immunoSEQ multiplex PCR was the method, and the copy in TCRdb shows in-frame clones only, minus some. The sample shows about 150,000 clones, roughly nine tenths of them seen only once. Sample: peripheral blood, taken on day 0 of AZD1222 vaccination. The receptors derive from an adult in good health.

The gene calls are TRBV7-2 and TRBJ2-7, with 12 bases that match TRBD2. Germline V gene lookup returns CDR1 SGHTA and CDR2 FQGNSA. The CDR3 covers 16 residues. Losses at the gene ends were 4 bases for V and 4 bases for J; bases not matched to a gene: 8. The CDR3 DNA follows: TGTGCCAGCAGCTCCGCGAGCGGGACTAGCGGGTACGAGCAGTACTTC. Its translation: CASSSASGTSGYEQYF.

The rearrangement joins TRBV7-3 to TRBJ2-7; 9 bases fit TRBD1. The CDR3 extends over 15 amino acids. V lost 0 bases and J lost 7; bases outside the gene matches: 7. Germline assignment: CDR1 SGHTA and CDR2 FQGTGA. The CDR3 loop reads CASSLTGTGRQEQYF. For the CDR3, the DNA is TGTGCCAGCAGCTTAACCGGGACAGGGCGGCAGGAGCAGTACTTC. The full variable domain, rest sourced from reference TRBV7-3 and TRBJ2-7, is GAGVSQTPSNKVTEKGKYVELRCDPISGHTALYWYRQSLGQGPEFLIYFQGTGAADDSGLPNDRFFAVRPEGSVSTLKIQRTERGDSAVYLCASSLTGTGRQEQYFGPGTRLTVT.